Detailed here is one T cell receptor (beta chain). What it binds is unknown. A J-beta primer mix and a sample-barcoded 5' primer were used in a second PCR of roughly 6 to 12 cycles. Every cDNA molecule carried a tag from a template-switch adaptor bearing 12 random nucleotides. TCRdb called the 5' RACE reads again in MiXCR, with one record for every CDR3 protein. This table holds about 970,000 distinct CDR3 sequences, roughly 47% found once. The data originate from a study of blood T cells in healthy people across ages. Study-wide points: Any conclusive comparison of naive versus antigen-experienced cells was prevented by using unsorted PBMCs.

The V gene's germline CDR1 is MNHEY and CDR2 SMNVEV (reference sequence). J was trimmed by 0 bases and V by 4 bases; bases with no gene match: 6. CDR3 length: 15 amino acids. The sequence came from a woman aged 55-69 years in good health. The specimen sequenced was blood. This rearrangement joins TRBV27 to TRBJ2-7, with 7 bases identical to TRBD2. The CDR3 reads CASSYGLGSSYEQYF. The CDR3, as DNA: TGTGCCAGCAGTTACGGACTAGGGAGCTCCTACGAGCAGTACTTC.